Listed below are T cell receptor beta chains from one sample, sequenced in a study of shared clonotypes between healthy human individuals. The data were produced by immunoSEQ multiplex PCR, yet TCRdb's version contains in-frame clones alone and is incomplete. The profile covers roughly 2.1 million clones, with about 93% appearing a single time and 1.7% taken by the ten largest. Sample: naive CD8+ T cells from PBMCs. The receptors here all came from a man between 18 and 35 years old in good health. Some clones in this sample may be carry-over from other donors' samples. CDR3s include the opening cysteine and the closing phenylalanine or tryptophan. A D gene is named only where the DNA matches it firmly. Clone size is given for some rows only: seen once, a few or many times, or a class if the clone is expanded.

J gene	clone size	D gene	V gene	CDR3 protein	CDR3 DNA
TRBJ2-2	.	.	TRBV6-1	CASSEFRNTGELFF	TGTGCCAGCAGTGAATTCCGGAACACCGGGGAGCTGTTTTTT
TRBJ2-5	.	TRBD2	TRBV11-2	CASSSGSGRAETQYF	TGTGCCAGCAGCTCAGGTAGCGGGAGGGCGGAGACCCAGTACTTC
TRBJ2-7	.	.	TRBV2	CASSAVSYEQYF	TGTGCCAGCAGTGCGGTCTCCTACGAGCAGTACTTC
TRBJ2-7	.	.	TRBV11-2	CASSFSPPYEQYF	TGTGCCAGCAGCTTTTCCCCTCCCTACGAGCAGTACTTC
TRBJ2-2	.	TRBD1	TRBV28	CASSGGTGGFGELFF	TGTGCCAGCAGTGGCGGGACAGGGGGGTTCGGGGAGCTGTTTTTT
TRBJ1-1	.	.	TRBV30	CAWSHGAGLAEAFF	TGTGCCTGGAGCCACGGGGCAGGGTTAGCTGAAGCTTTCTTT
TRBJ1-1	.	.	TRBV29-1	CSVYPAGRHTEAFF	TGCAGCGTTTATCCTGCAGGGCGTCACACTGAAGCTTTCTTT
TRBJ1-1	.	.	TRBV19	CASSITGFTEAFF	TGTGCCAGTAGTATAACCGGTTTCACTGAAGCTTTCTTT
TRBJ1-1	.	TRBD1	TRBV19	CASLDRVENTEAFF	TGTGCCAGCCTTGACAGGGTCGAGAACACTGAAGCTTTCTTT
TRBJ1-1	.	.	TRBV7-6	CASSSGVMNTEAFF	TGTGCCAGCAGCTCGGGGGTTATGAACACTGAAGCTTTCTTT
TRBJ2-1	once	.	TRBV27	CASSSRVYNEQFF	TGTGCCAGCAGTTCCAGGGTTTACAATGAGCAGTTCTTC
TRBJ2-1	once	.	TRBV10-3	CAISDSTGFPNNEQFF	TGTGCCATCAGTGACTCGACAGGCTTCCCTAACAATGAGCAGTTCTTC
TRBJ1-5	.	.	TRBV19	CASSIAGRQINSNQPQHF	TGTGCCAGTAGTATAGCCGGGAGACAAATTAATAGCAATCAGCCCCAGCATTTT
TRBJ2-1	.	.	TRBV2	CASSQGTGLVKYEQFF	TGTGCCAGCAGTCAGGGTACAGGGTTGGTTAAATATGAGCAGTTCTTC
TRBJ2-4	once	.	TRBV4-2	CASSQGEVKNIQYF	TGTGCCAGCAGCCAGGGAGAGGTCAAAAACATTCAGTACTTC
TRBJ1-1	.	.	TRBV11-1	CASSLVGFGAEAFF	TGTGCCAGCAGCTTAGTAGGGTTTGGAGCTGAAGCTTTCTTT
TRBJ2-1	.	.	TRBV2	CASSDEARGVHNEQFF	TGTGCCAGCAGTGATGAGGCCAGGGGTGTGCACAATGAGCAGTTCTTC
TRBJ1-4	.	.	TRBV28	CASSLGGPNEKLFF	TGTGCCAGCAGTTTAGGGGGTCCTAATGAAAAACTGTTTTTT
TRBJ2-5	.	.	TRBV5-6	CASSPRVWETQYF	TGTGCCAGCAGCCCAAGGGTTTGGGAGACCCAGTACTTC
TRBJ2-7	.	TRBD2	TRBV15	CATSRDSAGSYEQYF	TGTGCCACCAGCAGAGATTCAGCGGGGTCCTACGAGCAGTACTTC
TRBJ2-7	.	.	TRBV6-1	CASGYTGPRREQYF	TGTGCCAGCGGGTACACAGGGCCCCGAAGGGAGCAGTACTTC
TRBJ1-3	.	.	TRBV19	CASSIPQGALREGGNTIYF	TGTGCCAGTAGTATCCCCCAGGGAGCCTTAAGGGAGGGTGGAAACACCATATATTTT
TRBJ2-4	.	.	TRBV21-1	CASSKVQPSTEYIQYF	TGTGCCAGCAGCAAAGTGCAGCCCAGTACGGAATACATTCAGTACTTC
TRBJ1-2	.	.	TRBV6-7	CASSFIQRPPGYGYTF	TGTGCCAGCAGTTTCATACAGCGGCCGCCCGGCTATGGCTACACCTTC
TRBJ1-2	.	.	TRBV9	CASSVEGPNYGYTF	TGTGCCAGCAGCGTAGAAGGTCCTAACTATGGCTACACCTTC
TRBJ2-7	.	.	TRBV27	CASSQGTSSRNEQYF	TGTGCCAGCAGCCAAGGGACGTCCAGCAGGAACGAGCAGTACTTC
TRBJ1-3	.	.	TRBV5-6	CASSSPGTHSGNTIYF	TGTGCCAGCAGCTCCCCGGGGACCCACTCTGGAAACACCATATATTTT
TRBJ1-5	once	TRBD1	TRBV6-5	CASSSGQGDNQPQHF	TGTGCCAGCAGTTCCGGACAGGGGGACAATCAGCCCCAGCATTTT
TRBJ1-1	.	.	TRBV5-1	CASRGLGVNTEAFF	TGCGCCAGCAGAGGACTCGGTGTGAACACTGAAGCTTTCTTT
TRBJ2-1	.	.	TRBV19	CASSSGGISYNEQFF	TGTGCCAGTAGTTCCGGCGGGATCTCCTACAATGAGCAGTTCTTC
TRBJ1-2	.	.	TRBV27	CASSPYFTANYGYTF	TGTGCCAGCAGTCCCTACTTCACAGCTAACTATGGCTACACCTTC
TRBJ2-3	once	.	TRBV11-1	CASSYAGRASTDTQYF	TGTGCCAGCAGCTACGCCGGGCGGGCAAGCACAGATACGCAGTATTTT
TRBJ2-1	.	.	TRBV12-5	CASGSGGGNEQFF	TGTGCTAGTGGGAGTGGTGGGGGGAATGAGCAGTTCTTC
TRBJ1-2	.	.	TRBV19	CASSIGRVWDGYTF	TGTGCCAGTAGTATCGGCAGGGTGTGGGATGGCTACACCTTC
TRBJ2-2	.	TRBD1	TRBV11-3	CASSFNRGSAGELFF	TGTGCCAGCAGCTTTAACAGGGGGTCGGCCGGGGAGCTGTTTTTT
TRBJ2-7	.	.	TRBV5-4	CASSFGEGYEQYF	TGTGCCAGCAGCTTTGGGGAAGGCTACGAGCAGTACTTC
TRBJ2-3	.	.	TRBV29-1	CSVEPPSVHTDTQYF	TGCAGCGTTGAACCCCCTAGCGTGCACACAGATACGCAGTATTTT
TRBJ2-2	.	.	TRBV7-3	CASSPFLTGELFF	TGTGCCAGCAGCCCCTTTCTCACCGGGGAGCTGTTTTTT
TRBJ2-6	.	TRBD1	TRBV11-2	CASSLARGQSSGANVLTF	TGTGCCAGCAGCTTAGCCCGGGGACAGTCCTCTGGGGCCAACGTCCTGACTTTC
TRBJ2-3	.	.	TRBV28	CASSPTTSTDTQYF	TGTGCCAGCAGTCCGACGACGAGCACAGATACGCAGTATTTT
TRBJ1-2	.	.	TRBV9	CASSQTSRKGDIPGYTF	TGTGCCAGCAGCCAAACATCTCGGAAGGGGGATATTCCTGGCTACACCTTC
TRBJ1-3	.	.	TRBV11-2	CASSLAGYTNTIYF	TGTGCCAGCAGCTTAGCAGGGTATACGAACACCATATATTTT
TRBJ2-5	.	.	TRBV7-3	CASSFTPSGHREETQYF	TGTGCCAGCAGCTTCACACCGTCAGGGCATCGGGAGGAGACCCAGTACTTC
TRBJ1-2	.	.	TRBV7-2	CASSSPPSPYGYTF	TGTGCCAGCAGCTCGCCCCCAAGTCCCTATGGCTACACCTTC
TRBJ2-2	.	TRBD2	TRBV28	CASIRLAGGPFTGELFF	TGTGCCAGCATTCGACTAGCGGGAGGGCCTTTCACCGGGGAGCTGTTTTTT
TRBJ2-7	once	.	TRBV11-2	CASSLGLTGTAYEQYF	TGTGCCAGCAGCTTAGGGCTTACAGGAACTGCCTACGAGCAGTACTTC
TRBJ1-5	.	.	TRBV12-1	CASSFYTQGAIYSNQPQHF	TGTGCCAGCAGCTTTTATACTCAGGGGGCCATCTATAGCAATCAGCCCCAGCATTTT
TRBJ2-5	.	.	TRBV7-9	CASSLAYQETQYF	TGTGCCAGCAGCCTAGCGTACCAAGAGACCCAGTACTTC
TRBJ2-3	.	TRBD2	TRBV5-1	CASSRTIAGGTDTQYF	TGCGCCAGCAGCCGAACTATAGCGGGAGGCACAGATACGCAGTATTTT
TRBJ2-7	.	.	TRBV5-5	CASSLDRGLAPFYEQYF	TGTGCCAGCAGCTTAGACAGGGGACTAGCTCCGTTCTACGAGCAGTACTTC
TRBJ1-2	.	.	TRBV5-4	CASSMGRGGDYGYTF	TGTGCCAGCAGCATGGGCCGGGGGGGTGACTATGGCTACACCTTC
TRBJ2-5	.	TRBD1	TRBV29-1	CSVAHRGEVQETQYF	TGCAGCGTAGCACACAGGGGAGAAGTCCAAGAGACCCAGTACTTC
TRBJ2-7	.	TRBD2	TRBV7-8	CASSLDGGDEQYF	TGTGCCAGCAGCTTAGATGGGGGGGACGAGCAGTACTTC